This entry lists 8 T cell receptor beta chains sequenced from one sample in a study of vaccination effects on CD4 cells after COVID-19. TCRdb's copy holds only in-frame clones and misses some; the assay was immunoSEQ multiplex PCR. This sample has about 24,000 clones; approximately 70% occur once, and the top ten carry roughly a tenth. The antigens of these receptors remain unknown. With the ViraFEST assay, the study expanded antigen-specific CD4+ T cells using viral peptide pools, then sequenced them. When around 9 days of culture had elapsed, CD4+ T cells were isolated. Participants got two doses of BNT162b2 or mRNA-1273 vaccine. Sequences were derived from CD4+ T cells from PBMCs cultured with HCoV-NL63 spike peptides, sampled after COVID-19 vaccination. The receptors derive from a human donor who received a COVID-19 vaccine.

This clone was seen only once. V gene TRBV4-1 combines with J gene TRBJ2-1, with 12 bases aligning to TRBD2. Unmatched junction bases numbered 7, after V lost 0 bases and J lost 1 base. Germline loops: CDR1 MGHRA, CDR2 YSYEKL. The CDR3 runs 19 residues. The CDR3 DNA sequence: TGCGCCAGCAGCCAAGAGGGAACTAGCGGGAGGAGGTCCTACAATGAGCAGTTCTTC. As protein: CASSQEGTSGRRSYNEQFF.

This clone came up once. The chain joins TRBV19 to TRBJ1-1; 7 bases match TRBD1. This CDR3 contains 13 residues. Germline values: CDR1 LNHDA, CDR2 SQIVND (reference sequence). The J segment lost 5 bases and the V segment lost 5 bases, leaving 5 bases of the junction unmatched. This chain's CDR3 is CASSFSRGTEAFF. The CDR3, as DNA: TGTGCCAGTAGTTTTTCCAGGGGGACTGAAGCTTTCTTT.

The chain uses TRBV3-1 (or the pseudogene TRBV3-2) and TRBJ2-7; D might be TRBD1 or TRBD2, each matching 5 bases. Trimming shortened V by 4 bases and J by 3 bases, and 16 bases separated the two germline ends. This CDR3 is 15 amino acids long. CDR1 and CDR2 from the germline V gene are LGHDT and YNNKEL (reference sequence). The CDR3 here is CASSPIGTVGYEQYF. The DNA of the CDR3 is TGTGCCAGCAGCCCTATAGGGACCGTAGGCTACGAGCAGTACTTC.

This clone appeared a few times. The gene calls are TRBV7-9 and TRBJ1-3; D is unresolved. V was clipped by 2 bases and J by 4 bases, with 12 bases between them. Germline lookup yields CDR1 SEHNR and CDR2 FQNEAQ (reference sequence). The CDR3 length is 15 residues. For the CDR3, the DNA is TGTGCCAGCAGCTTACCTGGCCGATTGGGAAACACCATATATTTT. This translates into CASSLPGRLGNTIYF.

This clone was seen a few times. The chain employs TRBV10-1 and TRBJ2-2, with 9 bases that match TRBD1. The CDR3 length is 16 residues. With 4 bases clipped from V and 4 bases from J, the junction kept 7 bases outside the gene matches. Germline V gene data show CDR1 as WNHNN and CDR2 as SYGVQD (reference sequence). The CDR3 is CASSGLTGGITGELFF. The CDR3 region has the DNA TGCGCCAGCAGTGGGTTAACAGGGGGCATCACCGGGGAGCTGTTTTTT.

The J gene is TRBJ1-4, the V gene TRBV19, with 7 bases lining up with TRBD1. The CDR3 length is 14 residues. From germline, CDR1 is LNHDA and CDR2 SQIVND (reference sequence). With 5 bases clipped from V and 4 bases from J, the junction kept 4 bases outside the gene matches. The CDR3 region is CASSFGQVNEKLFF. DNA for the CDR3: TGTGCCAGTAGTTTCGGACAGGTTAATGAAAAACTGTTTTTT.

The chain combines TRBV7-2 with TRBJ2-1; 14 bases map to TRBD2. The CDR3 spans 16 residues. J was trimmed by 7 bases and V by 1 base; bases with no gene match: 3. Looked up from germline, CDR1 is SGHTA and CDR2 is FQGNSA. The CDR3 sequence is CASSLGGTSGRNEQFF. The CDR3 nucleotides are TGTGCCAGCAGCTTAGGGGGGACTAGCGGGAGAAATGAGCAGTTCTTC.

The chain carries TRBV6-6 and TRBJ2-7, with D maybe TRBD2 (6 bases). The CDR3 sequence is 14 residues long. V was pared by 2 bases and J by 2 bases, with 10 bases between. Germline V gives CDR1 MNHNY, CDR2 SVGAGI (reference sequence). The CDR3 sequence is CASSYTAGTYEQYF. In DNA form, the CDR3 reads TGTGCCAGCAGTTACACGGCGGGGACCTACGAGCAGTACTTC.